Sequencing of this T cell receptor beta chain was carried out in a study of T cell changes during pregnancy in multiple sclerosis. The CDR3 is 13 amino acids. The ends lost 5 bases at V and 12 bases at J; junction bases unmatched: 9. CDR1 SEHNR and CDR2 FQNEAQ come from the germline V gene (reference sequence). Sequencing used immunoSEQ multiplex PCR; TCRdb keeps in-frame clones, though not all of them. The sample carries approximately 93,000 clones, 75% to 95% recorded once. This chain links TRBV7-9 with TRBJ2-7; 11 bases match TRBD2. The source is a female donor in good health, enrolled as a control in a pregnancy study. This specimen was peripheral blood, taken in the first trimester of pregnancy. DNA for the CDR3: TGTGCCAGCAGCGATGGGACTAGCGGAGATTCGTACTTC. Protein sequence: CASSDGTSGDSYF.